Sequencing of this T cell receptor (beta chain) was carried out in a study of T cell changes during pregnancy in multiple sclerosis. Here immunoSEQ multiplex PCR was the method, and the copy in TCRdb shows in-frame clones only, minus some. The profile shows 37,000 or so clones, less than 95% of them singletons. Germline CDR1 MDHEN, CDR2 SYDVKM. V gave up 4 bases and J gave up 5 bases, with 9 bases separating them. The length of the CDR3 is 12 residues. The chain combines TRBV28 with TRBJ2-7, with unresolved D. The sequence derives from a female donor with multiple sclerosis, enrolled in a pregnancy study. The source was peripheral blood, collected in the third trimester of pregnancy. The CDR3, as DNA: TGTGCCAGCAGTTATAAACTAAACGAGCAGTACTTC. It yields the protein CASSYKLNEQYF.